Below, 19 T cell receptor beta chains from the same sample are listed, as sequenced in a study of Tregs in tolerant kidney transplant recipients. The data were produced by immunoSEQ multiplex PCR, yet TCRdb's version contains in-frame clones alone and is incomplete. Here the sample table reports under 35,000 clones. Sequenced material: CD8+ T cells from blood, taken before the transplant. These receptors were collected from a human donor who received a combined kidney and bone marrow transplant.

Comments on this clone: The read ends 3 residues before the CDR3 terminus; that terminus is restored from the germline J gene. This sequence joins TRBV20-1 and TRBJ2-1, with 8 nucleotides matching TRBD1. The J segment lost 2 bases and the V segment lost 3 bases, leaving 6 bases of the junction unmatched. The CDR3 spans 15 residues. CDR1 DFQATT and CDR2 SNEGSKA come from the germline V gene (reference sequence). The chain's CDR3 is CSASLTGGPYNEQFF. CDR3 DNA (partial): TGCAGTGCTAGCCTCACAGGGGGACCCTACAATGAG.

Points on this clone: The read ends 3 residues shy of where the CDR3 ends; the end is completed using the germline J gene. Within the sample, other DNA sequences also encode this same CDR3. V usage is TRBV7-3 and J usage is TRBJ1-1; D is perhaps TRBD1 (5 bases). The CDR3 has 13 amino acids. V lost 2 bases to trimming and J lost 4 bases, with 8 bases between them. CDR1 is SGHTA and CDR2 is FQGTGA in the germline V gene. The part of the CDR3 DNA that was read is TGTGCCAGCAGCTTAGGCGGGGGCACTGAA. Amino acids: CASSLGGGTE. The CDR3 in full is CASSLGGGTEAFF.

For this clone: The read is 3 residues too short to cover the CDR3 end, so that end is filled in from the germline J gene. This rearrangement joins TRBV2 to TRBJ2-5, with 7 positions matching TRBD2. CDR1 and CDR2 from the germline V gene are SNHLY and FYNNEI. Trimming took 11 bases from V and 5 from J; bases not matched to a gene: 20. The CDR3 sequence is 16 residues long. CDR3 DNA (partial): TGTGCCGCCTGGGGGGGGGAGTCCAAGGTTCCGGAGACC. Encoded protein: CAAWGGESKVPET. The CDR3 in full is CAAWGGESKVPETQYF.

About this clone: The read terminates 3 residues ahead of where the CDR3 ends, so the germline J gene completes it. The gene calls are TRBV11-2 and TRBJ1-5; D uncertain. The V gene lost 5 bases and the J gene lost 3 bases, with 8 bases spanning the gap. The germline gives CDR1 SGHAT, CDR2 FQNNGV. The CDR3 runs 13 residues. The covered CDR3 bases are TGTGCCAGCAGCACGGACTTCAATCAGCCC. Its protein product is CASSTDFNQP. In full, the CDR3 reads CASSTDFNQPQHF.

In regard to this clone: The CDR3 goes on 3 residues after the read ends, and that part is filled in from the germline J gene. The genes are TRBV7-8 and TRBJ2-7; D unclear. V lost 2 bases to trimming and J lost 2 bases, with 13 bases between them. The length of the CDR3 is 15 residues. Per the germline V gene, CDR1 is SGHVS and CDR2 is FQNEAQ. The CDR3 sequence: CASSLYGPGPYEQYF. CDR3 DNA, as far as it was read: TGTGCCAGCAGCTTATATGGTCCGGGTCCCTACGAG. Filled out from reference TRBV7-8 and TRBJ2-7, the complete variable domain reads GAGVSQSPRYKVAKRGQDVALRCDPISGHVSLFWYQQALGQGPEFLTYFQNEAQLDKSGLPSDRFFAERPEGSVSTLKIQRTQQEDSAVYLCASSLYGPGPYEQYFGPGTRLTVT.

To note about this clone: The read terminates 3 residues before the CDR3 end, so the remaining end is supplied by the germline J gene. The J gene is TRBJ2-7, the V gene TRBV11-2; D unclear. CDR3 size: 13 residues. V was pared by 3 bases and J by 1 base, with 7 bases between. Germline-derived CDR1 and CDR2 are SGHAT and FQNNGV. CDR3 sequence: CASSLSHSYEQYF. The CDR3 bases that were read are TGTGCCAGCAGCTTGTCACATTCCTACGAG.

With respect to this clone: Sequencing ends 3 residues short of the CDR3 end; the germline J gene provides the rest. The chain couples TRBV2 to TRBJ2-7; D possibly corresponds to TRBD2 (6 bases). The germline CDR1 and CDR2 sequences are SNHLY and FYNNEI. The V end lost 7 bases, the J end lost 0 bases, and 13 bases lay between the germline ends. CDR3 length: 14 residues. This CDR3 is CASIRDSSSYEQYF. The CDR3 DNA, read in part, is TGTGCCAGCATCCGGGACTCTAGCTCCTACGAG.

Points on this clone: The read finishes 3 residues shy of the CDR3 end, and the germline J gene is used to complete it. The chain recombines TRBV20-1 with TRBJ2-7; 8 bases fit TRBD2. The V gene end was trimmed by 0 bases and the J gene end by 4 bases; junction bases not matched to a gene: 8. CDR1 is DFQATT and CDR2 is SNEGSKA in the germline V gene (reference sequence). CDR3 length: 15 amino acids. The CDR3 DNA, read in part, is TGCAGTGCTAGAGATCCGGCTAGCGGGCTATACGAG. Translated: CSARDPASGLYE. The entire CDR3 is CSARDPASGLYEQYF.

As to this clone: The sequence runs out 3 residues before the end of the CDR3; the remainder is reconstructed from the germline J gene. This chain joins TRBV19 and TRBJ2-2; D is perhaps TRBD2 (6 bases). The CDR3 loop spans 14 amino acids. The V gene lost 4 bases and the J gene lost 4 bases, with 10 bases spanning the gap. CDR1 and CDR2 from the germline V gene are LNHDA and SQIVND (reference sequence). The CDR3 spells CASSSMGGTGELFF. The covered CDR3 bases are TGTGCCAGTAGTAGTATGGGGGGCACCGGGGAG.

As to this clone: The sequenced fragment ends 3 residues before the CDR3 boundary, so the rest is inferred from the germline J gene. The chain carries TRBV6-1 and TRBJ2-3; TRBD1 aligns across 10 bases. Trimming at V came to 1 base and at J to 4 bases, leaving 8 bases not matched to a gene. The CDR3 has 17 residues. Germline V CDR1 and CDR2: MNHNS, SASEGT. Incomplete CDR3 DNA: TGTGCCAGCAGTGAAGACTCCGGGACAGGGGTATCAGATACG. As protein: CASSEDSGTGVSDT. The whole CDR3 protein is CASSEDSGTGVSDTQYF.

A remark on this clone: The CDR3 extends 3 residues past the end of the read, so its final part is completed from the germline J gene. The chain links TRBV19 to TRBJ1-1; possible D gene TRBD1, 6 bases. This CDR3 is 17 amino acids long. Germline V gene sequence: CDR1 LNHDA, CDR2 SQIVND (reference sequence). V lost 0 bases to trimming and J lost 1 base, with 15 bases between them. The part of the CDR3 DNA that was read is TGTGCCAGTAGTATAGATCCCAGGCAGGGGAGGAACACTGAA. It translates to CASSIDPRQGRNTE. The CDR3 in full is CASSIDPRQGRNTEAFF.

Turning to this clone: From the germline J gene comes the end of the CDR3, since the read stops 3 residues before it. The genes are TRBV2 and TRBJ2-7, with 9 positions matching TRBD2. Losses at the gene ends were 7 bases for V and 6 bases for J; bases not matched to a gene: 7. The CDR3 sequence is 13 residues long. Germline V gene sequence: CDR1 SNHLY, CDR2 FYNNEI. The CDR3 loop is CASKVTSGGEQYF. The sequenced part of the CDR3 DNA is TGTGCCAGCAAGGTGACTAGCGGAGGCGAG.

In regard to this clone: The CDR3 end is not reached by the read, which stops 3 residues before it; the germline J gene fills it in. V gene TRBV30 combines with J gene TRBJ2-7, with D perhaps TRBD1 (6 bases). This CDR3 region has 13 residues. Germline CDR1 reads GTSNPN; CDR2 reads SVGIG (reference sequence). The V gene lost 1 base and the J gene lost 1 base, with 8 bases spanning the gap. The CDR3 DNA, read in part, is TGTGCCTGGAGTGCGACAGGATCCTACGAG. This sequence encodes CAWSATGSYE. The whole CDR3 is CAWSATGSYEQYF.

In regard to this clone: The read terminates 3 residues before the CDR3 end, so the remaining end is supplied by the germline J gene. The rearrangement joins TRBV6-2 or TRBV6-3 to TRBJ1-2; 8 positions match TRBD1. V gave up 5 bases and J gave up 7 bases; unmatched junction bases: 12. The CDR3 totals 15 residues. From germline, CDR1 is MNHEY and CDR2 SVGEGT. The CDR3 DNA, read in part, is TGTGCCAGCAGTCCCCTCCCCAGGGGGCAGGGTGGC. Its protein is CASSPLPRGQGG. The whole CDR3 protein is CASSPLPRGQGGYTF.

Comments on this clone: The sequenced fragment ends 3 residues before the CDR3 boundary, so the rest is inferred from the germline J gene. The rearrangement links TRBV7-2 to TRBJ2-7; 8 nucleotides match TRBD1. J lost 3 bases, V lost 1 base, and 5 bases had no gene match. Per the germline V gene, CDR1 is SGHTA and CDR2 is FQGNSA. The CDR3 covers 15 residues. CDR3 protein: CASSLVLGQDYEQYF. Incomplete CDR3 DNA: TGTGCCAGCAGCTTAGTTTTGGGACAGGACTACGAG.

As for this clone: The read halts 3 residues ahead of the CDR3 end, with the missing end drawn from the germline J gene. The chain is built from TRBV7-9 and TRBJ2-3; 9 positions match TRBD1. The length of the CDR3 is 13 residues. In germline, CDR1 is SEHNR, CDR2 FQNEAQ (reference sequence). The CDR3 here is CASSSRDRVTQYF. The CDR3 bases that were read are TGTGCCAGCAGCTCCCGGGACAGGGTAACG.

As for this clone: Coverage ceases 3 residues before the CDR3 finishes, and the germline J gene fills in the end. The chain joins TRBV7-8 to TRBJ2-7; D is perhaps TRBD2 (6 bases). CDR3 length: 17 amino acids. Germline CDR1 reads SGHVS; CDR2 reads FQNEAQ. With 1 base removed from V and 2 bases from J, the gap between germline ends came to 18 bases. The sequenced CDR3 bases are TGTGCCAGCAGCTTAGGGTCCGGCGACCAGCGGGCCTACGAG. The encoded protein is CASSLGSGDQRAYE. The CDR3 in full is CASSLGSGDQRAYEQYF.

Concerning this clone itself: Read coverage stops 3 residues before the CDR3 terminus; the germline J gene supplies the remainder. The J gene is TRBJ2-1, the V gene TRBV20-1; 8 bases fit TRBD1. The germline V gene has CDR1 DFQATT and CDR2 SNEGSKA (reference sequence). The trim removed 7 bases at V and 5 bases at J, leaving 7 bases unmatched. The CDR3 runs 13 residues. The covered CDR3 bases are TGCAGTGGATGGGACAGGAGAAACAATGAG. Protein sequence: CSGWDRRNNE. The whole CDR3 protein is CSGWDRRNNEQFF.

Remarks on this clone: The CDR3 is cut off 3 residues early in the read; its end comes from the germline J gene. The gene calls are TRBV19 and TRBJ2-7, with a possible D match to TRBD2 (6 bases). The germline V gene encodes CDR1 LNHDA and CDR2 SQIVND (reference sequence). The CDR3 spans 13 residues. Trimming pared 3 bases from V and 6 bases from J, leaving 12 bases between. The CDR3 DNA, read in part, is TGTGCCAGTAGTATCGGACCCGGGGGCGAG. It yields the protein CASSIGPGGE. The complete CDR3 sequence is CASSIGPGGEQYF.